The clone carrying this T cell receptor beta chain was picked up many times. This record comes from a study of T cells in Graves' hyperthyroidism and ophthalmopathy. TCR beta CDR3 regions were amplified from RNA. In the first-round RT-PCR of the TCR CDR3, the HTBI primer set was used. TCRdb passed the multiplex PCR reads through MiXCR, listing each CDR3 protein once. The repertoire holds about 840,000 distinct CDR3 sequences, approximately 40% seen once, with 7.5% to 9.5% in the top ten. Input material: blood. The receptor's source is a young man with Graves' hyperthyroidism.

CDR3 DNA: TGCAGTGCTAGACTAGCGGGGCAGTACTTC. It encodes CSARLAGQYF. The chain joins TRBV20-1 to TRBJ2-7; 8 positions agree with TRBD2. In germline, CDR1 is DFQATT, CDR2 SNEGSKA (reference sequence). This CDR3 comprises 10 residues. Losses at the gene ends were 2 bases for V and 9 bases for J; bases not matched to a gene: 0.